The 21 T cell receptor beta chains in this list originate from one sample, sequenced in a study of blood T cell repertoires in COVID-19. TCRdb's copy holds only in-frame clones and misses some; the assay was immunoSEQ multiplex PCR. Found here are hundreds of thousands of clones, around 88% of them singletons; the top ten hold roughly 9%. The sample comprised PBMCs or T cells enriched from blood (not recorded which). Receptors originate from a man in his forties who had recovered from COVID-19.

The chain carries TRBV18 and TRBJ2-7; D call uncertain. The V gene lost 3 bases and the J gene lost 0 bases, with 6 bases spanning the gap. In germline, CDR1 is KGHSH, CDR2 LQKENI. The CDR3 extends over 13 amino acids. The CDR3 DNA reads as TGTGCCAGCTCACCCACTATCTCCTACGAGCAGTACTTC. Protein sequence: CASSPTISYEQYF.

The chain is built from TRBV29-1 and TRBJ1-1; 7 nucleotides match TRBD1. V was clipped by 6 bases and J by 4 bases; unmatched bases: 8. CDR1 and CDR2 (germline): SQVTM, ANQGSEA. The CDR3 is 13 residues long. In nucleotides, the CDR3 is TGCAGCGTCCAAGGACAGGCCCTCACTGAAGCTTTCTTT. Translation: CSVQGQALTEAFF.

This sequence joins TRBV11-2 and TRBJ2-3; D might be TRBD1 (6 bases). CDR1 and CDR2 from the germline V gene are SGHAT and FQNNGV. V shed 0 bases and J shed 8 bases, with 15 bases lying between them. The CDR3 totals 15 residues. CDR3 coding DNA: TGTGCCAGCAGCTTAGAGGAACAGGGTCTGGGTACGCAGTATTTT. This encodes CASSLEEQGLGTQYF.

This clone has just one count. This sequence joins TRBV14 and TRBJ2-2; no definite D call. CDR1 is SGHDN and CDR2 is FVKESK in the germline V gene. This CDR3 is built from 14 residues. Trimming pared 3 bases from V and 0 bases from J, leaving 5 bases between. The CDR3 bases are TGTGCCAGCAGCCAGAACACGAACACCGGGGAGCTGTTTTTT. Translated: CASSQNTNTGELFF.

V gene TRBV3-1 (or the pseudogene TRBV3-2) combines with J gene TRBJ2-5; 8 nucleotides align to TRBD1. This CDR3 is built from 17 residues. V gave up 0 bases and J gave up 1 base; unmatched junction bases: 7. The V gene's germline CDR1 is LGHDT and CDR2 YNNKEL (reference sequence). Here the CDR3 reads CASSQDRQGKTQETQYF. In DNA, the CDR3 is TGTGCCAGCAGCCAAGATAGACAGGGGAAAACCCAAGAGACCCAGTACTTC.

The chain is built from TRBV29-1 and TRBJ2-7, with D perhaps TRBD1 (5 bases). There are 15 residues in the CDR3. The germline CDR1 and CDR2 sequences are SQVTM and ANQGSEA. V lost 4 bases, J lost 4 bases, and 20 bases lay in between. The CDR3 DNA reads as TGCAGCGTTGGCCAGGGCTCGAGAAACGGGTACGAGCAGTACTTC. Its translation: CSVGQGSRNGYEQYF.

The chain combines TRBV12-5 with TRBJ1-1, with 9 nucleotides matching TRBD1. This CDR3 spans 16 amino acids. Germline CDR1 is LGHNT and CDR2 is FRNRAP. Germline trimming cut 3 bases from V and 1 base from J; bases unmatched to any gene: 6. CDR3 sequence: CASGFGTGMRNTEAFF. The CDR3 nucleotides read TGTGCTAGTGGTTTTGGGACAGGGATGCGGAACACTGAAGCTTTCTTT.

The J gene is TRBJ1-6, the V gene TRBV4-1, with 8 bases fitting TRBD1. J gave up 0 bases and V 0 bases, and 13 bases lay outside the gene matches. The CDR3 sequence is 21 residues long. Germline V gene lookup returns CDR1 MGHRA and CDR2 YSYEKL. The CDR3 DNA reads TGCGCCAGCAGCCAAGACCGAGGGGCCAACAGGGGGAGCTCCTATAATTCACCCCTCCACTTT. Amino acid sequence: CASSQDRGANRGSSYNSPLHF.

This clone occurred once. The chain couples TRBV5-8 to TRBJ1-1; 7 bases fit TRBD1. Looked up from germline, CDR1 is SGHTS and CDR2 is YDEGEE. The CDR3 covers 16 residues. J was trimmed by 1 base and V by 0 bases; bases with no gene match: 6. The CDR3 protein is CASSLAWDSWNTEAFF. For the CDR3, the DNA is TGTGCCAGCAGCTTGGCATGGGACAGCTGGAACACTGAAGCTTTCTTT.

J is TRBJ2-3 and V is TRBV12-5, with 9 bases lining up with TRBD2. Germline V CDR1 and CDR2: LGHNT, FRNRAP. CDR3 size: 14 residues. With 1 base clipped from V and 8 bases from J, the junction kept 4 bases outside the gene matches. The CDR3 region has the DNA TGTGCTAGTGGTTTGGCAGCGGGGGGAGGTACGCAGTATTTT. It is translated as CASGLAAGGGTQYF.

The gene calls are TRBV7-2 and TRBJ2-7; 7 bases fit TRBD1. The germline gives CDR1 SGHTA, CDR2 FQGNSA. The trim removed 1 base at V and 6 bases at J, leaving 12 bases unmatched. The CDR3 is 16 amino acids. The CDR3 protein is CASSLDSGGRGLEQYF. CDR3 sequence (DNA): TGTGCCAGCAGCTTAGATTCTGGGGGAAGGGGGCTCGAGCAGTACTTC.

The rearrangement links TRBV18 to TRBJ1-5; 11 nucleotides align to TRBD1. V was pared by 6 bases and J by 0 bases, with 4 bases of the junction left unmatched. From germline, CDR1 is KGHSH and CDR2 LQKENI. The CDR3 runs to 16 residues. The CDR3 DNA reads TGTGCCAGCTCGGGACAGGGGGGTTATAGCAATCAGCCCCAGCATTTT. Protein product: CASSGQGGYSNQPQHF.

The V and J genes are TRBV5-6 and TRBJ2-1, with a possible D match to TRBD2 (5 bases). V gave up 4 bases and J gave up 13 bases, with 15 bases separating them. Germline loops: CDR1 SGHDT, CDR2 YYEEEE. This CDR3 has 12 residues. For the CDR3, the DNA is TGTGCCAGCAGCGTAATACTAGGGTTCCAGTTCTTC. Its protein is CASSVILGFQFF.

The chain has TRBV30 and TRBJ1-3; 8 bases are shared with TRBD1. This CDR3 has 19 residues. Germline values: CDR1 GTSNPN, CDR2 SVGIG (reference sequence). V dropped 0 bases and J dropped 0; count of bases not matched to a gene: 13. CDR3 protein: CAWSVLKAGGLHSGNTIYF. CDR3 in DNA: TGTGCCTGGAGTGTATTGAAGGCAGGGGGCCTTCACTCTGGAAACACCATATATTTT.

The CDR3 nucleotides read TGTGCCAGCAGCTCGGACAGGAGAATCTACAATGAGCAGTTCTTC. Translating it yields CASSSDRRIYNEQFF. V is TRBV7-9 and J is TRBJ2-1, with 7 bases matching TRBD1. V lost 4 bases to trimming and J lost 3 bases; unmatched junction nucleotides: 6. This CDR3 comprises 15 residues. CDR1 is SEHNR, CDR2 FQNEAQ, per germline (reference sequence).

In this sample, this clone turned up once. The chain joins TRBV7-6 to TRBJ2-7, with a tentative D call TRBD2 (6 bases). V lost 3 bases and J lost 0, with 12 bases in between. Germline loops: CDR1 SGHVS, CDR2 FNYEAQ. The CDR3 contains 15 residues. CDR3 DNA sequence: TGTGCCAGCAGCTTGATAGCGGCCAACTCCTACGAGCAGTACTTC. It specifies CASSLIAANSYEQYF.

This sequence joins TRBV2 and TRBJ1-2, with 10 bases aligning to TRBD1. Trimming at V came to 5 bases and at J to 5 bases, leaving 8 bases not matched to a gene. The CDR3 spans 15 residues. In germline, CDR1 is SNHLY, CDR2 FYNNEI. The CDR3 loop reads CASSSPRTGGYGYTF. The DNA of the CDR3 is TGTGCCAGCAGTTCACCCCGGACAGGGGGATATGGCTACACCTTC.

The chain employs TRBV5-6 and TRBJ2-3; TRBD1 agrees at 8 bases. Per the germline V gene, CDR1 is SGHDT and CDR2 is YYEEEE. With 6 bases clipped from V and 5 bases from J, the junction kept 11 bases outside the gene matches. The CDR3 length is 15 residues. The CDR3 DNA follows: TGTGCCAGCATCTGGCGGAACAGGGGGTTAGATACGCAGTATTTT. It encodes CASIWRNRGLDTQYF.

V gene TRBV5-1 combines with J gene TRBJ2-1; D uncertain. CDR1 is SGHRS, CDR2 YFSETQ, per germline. The CDR3 is 17 amino acids. V was cut by 0 bases and J by 5 bases, with 18 bases left in between. The CDR3 DNA reads as TGCGCCAGCAGCTTGGTCCCAGGTCCCAAGGCCGACAATGAGCAGTTCTTC. Translating it yields CASSLVPGPKADNEQFF.

V gene TRBV19 combines with J gene TRBJ1-5; 9 bases line up with TRBD1. The J segment lost 6 bases and the V segment lost 7 bases, leaving 4 bases of the junction unmatched. This CDR3 is 13 amino acids long. Germline CDR1 is LNHDA and CDR2 is SQIVND (reference sequence). Here the CDR3 reads CASTTDRGQPQHF. Written as DNA, the CDR3 is TGTGCCAGTACCACGGACAGGGGTCAGCCCCAGCATTTT.

This chain uses TRBV19 with TRBJ1-1; 11 bases line up with TRBD1. CDR1 and CDR2 from the germline V gene are LNHDA and SQIVND (reference sequence). This CDR3 contains 16 residues. Unmatched junction bases numbered 10, after V lost 5 bases and J lost 5 bases. CDR3 sequence (DNA): TGTGCCAGTAGTGCAGACGGGACAGGGGGAAGAACTGAAGCTTTCTTT. It specifies CASSADGTGGRTEAFF.